These 32 T cell receptor beta chains originate from one sample sequenced in a study of post-analysis software for immune sequencing data. Findings and caveats of the study: Four to six TRBV segments were more frequent in patients than controls; TRBV5-6, TRBV5-1 and TRBV20-1 belonged to this group.

Antigens for these TCRs are unknown. Libraries were made from TCR beta cDNA, and they carried unique molecular identifiers. TCRdb re-analysed the PCR reads in MiXCR, keeping a single row per CDR3 protein. The table lists hundreds of thousands of distinct CDR3 sequences, approximately 59% of them singletons. Sequenced sample: blood. The receptors shown here come from a girl aged 2-10 years with multiple sclerosis.

This chain links TRBV27 with TRBJ2-4, with D perhaps matching TRBD1 (6 bases). TRBJ2-7 matches the DNA end more closely, so the J call is doubtful. The CDR3 is 14 residues long. Germline loops: CDR1 MNHEY, CDR2 SMNVEV (reference sequence). CDR3 sequence: CASSPDTGNYEQYF. The CDR3 DNA follows: TGTGCCAGCAGTCCCGATACAGGGAACTACGAGCAGTACTTC.

The rearrangement uses TRBV20-1 and TRBJ2-3, with a tentative D call TRBD2 (7 bases). Germline values: CDR1 DFQATT, CDR2 SNEGSKA (reference sequence). Trimming removed 0 bases at V and 7 bases at J, with 17 bases between. The CDR3 covers 15 residues. The CDR3, as DNA: TGCAGTGCTAGAGATGGGGGGGGCTCTGTTCATACGCAGTATTTT. This sequence encodes CSARDGGGSVHTQYF.

The chain couples TRBV7-9 to TRBJ2-3; D is unresolved. Germline values: CDR1 SEHNR, CDR2 FQNEAQ (reference sequence). This CDR3 is 14 amino acids long. V dropped 3 bases and J dropped 1 base, with 8 bases sitting between them. In DNA, the CDR3 is TGTGCCAGCAGCTTCGCCCAAGGCACAGATACGCAGTATTTT. Translating it yields CASSFAQGTDTQYF. The full variable domain, rest sourced from reference TRBV7-9 and TRBJ2-3, is DTGVSQNPRHKITKRGQNVTFRCDPISEHNRLYWYRQTLGQGPEFLTYFQNEAQLEKSRLLSDRFSAERPKGSFSTLEIQRTEQGDSAMYLCASSFAQGTDTQYFGPGTRLTVL.

In its sample, this clonotype was seen a few times. CDR3 sequence (DNA): TGTGCCAGCAGTTTCATTGGAGGGGGGGCGGATGAAGCTTTCTTT. Its protein product is CASSFIGGGADEAFF. The gene calls are TRBV28 and TRBJ1-1, with a tentative D call TRBD1 (6 bases). Germline V gene lookup returns CDR1 MDHEN and CDR2 SYDVKM. This CDR3 spans 15 amino acids. V lost 3 bases and J lost 7, with 18 bases in between.

This sequence joins TRBV29-1 and TRBJ2-7; 8 positions agree with TRBD1. Trimming removed 4 bases from V and 0 bases from J; junction bases left unmatched: 5. The CDR3 covers 14 residues. CDR1 is SQVTM, CDR2 ANQGSEA, per germline. CDR3 in amino acids: CSVARDRTSYEQYF. DNA for the CDR3: TGCAGCGTTGCTCGGGACAGGACCTCCTACGAGCAGTACTTC.

The gene calls are TRBV11-2 and TRBJ2-1; tentatively, D is TRBD1 (5 bases). This CDR3 spans 14 amino acids. CDR1 and CDR2 (germline): SGHAT, FQNNGV. The V and J ends lost 5 bases and 10 bases respectively, with 18 bases between them. The CDR3 reads CASSPLGHGREQFF. Written as DNA, the CDR3 is TGTGCCAGCAGCCCCCTAGGACACGGCAGGGAGCAGTTCTTC.

This chain joins TRBV20-1 and TRBJ2-3; 8 nucleotides align to TRBD2. Germline values: CDR1 DFQATT, CDR2 SNEGSKA (reference sequence). V dropped 3 bases and J dropped 6; count of bases not matched to a gene: 8. This CDR3 spans 14 amino acids. Here the CDR3 DNA reads TGCAGTGCTAGGAAACGACCGGGGGGGGATACGCAGTATTTT. It encodes CSARKRPGGDTQYF.

The chain employs TRBV12-3 or TRBV12-4 and TRBJ1-2; tentatively, D is TRBD1 (6 bases). Trimming stripped 6 bases from V and 7 bases from J, with 9 bases between. The CDR3 has 11 residues. CDR3 region: CASSLQGGYTF. The CDR3 coding sequence is TGTGCCAGCAGCTTACAGGGTGGCTACACCTTC.

CDR3 sequence: CSVDRQGLSRGESQYF. CDR3 DNA: TGCAGCGTTGATAGGCAGGGCCTTTCGAGGGGGGAGTCCCAGTACTTC. V is TRBV29-1 and J is TRBJ2-7; tentatively, D is TRBD1 or TRBD2 (6 bases each). The germline CDR1 and CDR2 sequences are SQVTM and ANQGSEA. This CDR3 contains 16 residues. Trimming cost V 3 bases and J 10 bases, with 28 bases left between them.

The sample holds a few counts of this clonotype. The chain is built from TRBV27 and TRBJ2-3, with D possibly TRBD2 on 6 matching bases. The CDR3 length is 15 residues. The ends were cut back, 2 bases at V and 6 bases at J, with 15 bases in the middle. Germline values: CDR1 MNHEY, CDR2 SMNVEV (reference sequence). Here the CDR3 DNA reads TGTGCCAGCAGTTTAAGGAGGGACTCTGGGGATACGCAGTATTTT. Amino acids: CASSLRRDSGDTQYF.

The V gene is TRBV24-1, the J gene TRBJ1-1, with no clear D. V lost 6 bases, J lost 0 bases, and 19 bases lay in between. This CDR3 contains 17 residues. Germline CDR1 reads KGHDR; CDR2 reads SFDVKD. The DNA of the CDR3 is TGTGCCACCAGTATGGGCCCAATTACTGAACTGAACACTGAAGCTTTCTTT. This sequence encodes CATSMGPITELNTEAFF.

The rearrangement joins TRBV20-1 to TRBJ1-5; no clear D gene. Germline V gene data show CDR1 as DFQATT and CDR2 as SNEGSKA (reference sequence). The germline V and J ends were trimmed by 7 bases and 3 bases, with 13 bases remaining between them. CDR3 size: 13 residues. The CDR3 sequence is CSVESGVNQPQHF. CDR3 DNA sequence: TGCAGTGTAGAGTCAGGAGTCAATCAGCCCCAGCATTTT.

The rearrangement links TRBV10-3 to TRBJ1-6; 7 positions agree with TRBD1. V lost 8 bases, J lost 5 bases, and 9 bases stayed unmatched. The CDR3 contains 15 residues. In germline, CDR1 is ENHRY, CDR2 SYGVKD. CDR3 sequence reads: CAIASGTDNNSPLHF. The CDR3, as DNA: TGTGCCATCGCGTCAGGGACAGACAATAATTCACCCCTCCACTTT.

As for this clonotype: One junction end disagrees with the germline gene, perhaps due to a read error. The chain uses TRBV5-1 and TRBJ2-5; TRBD2 is a possible D gene (5 bases). TRBJ2-7 explains the end of the DNA better; the J call may be wrong. The germline V gene encodes CDR1 SGHRS and CDR2 YFSETQ. This CDR3 is 14 amino acids long. The CDR3 sequence is CAGSLGGGAYEQYF. The CDR3 bases are TGCGCCGGCAGCTTGGGCGGAGGAGCCTACGAGCAGTACTTC.

The chain is built from TRBV20-1 and TRBJ2-5; TRBD2 matches at 7 bases. Germline lookup yields CDR1 DFQATT and CDR2 SNEGSKA (reference sequence). With V trimmed by 3 bases and J by 5 bases, 6 bases remained unmatched. The CDR3 spans 13 residues. The CDR3 here is CSASGLVGETQYF. The CDR3 DNA sequence: TGCAGTGCTAGTGGACTAGTTGGGGAGACCCAGTACTTC.

This sequence joins TRBV5-5 and TRBJ2-3; D remains unclear. Trimming cost V 0 bases and J 4 bases, with 12 bases left between them. The CDR3 totals 15 residues. Germline CDR1 and CDR2: SGHKS and YYEKEE (reference sequence). The CDR3 sequence: CASSLEPTTPDTQYF. DNA for the CDR3: TGTGCCAGCAGCTTGGAACCAACCACGCCAGATACGCAGTATTTT.

There are a few counts of this clonotype. The chain links TRBV20-1 to TRBJ1-1; no clear D. V shed 8 bases and J shed 2 bases, with 12 bases lying between them. Germline assignment: CDR1 DFQATT and CDR2 SNEGSKA (reference sequence). The CDR3 extends over 12 amino acids. For the CDR3, the DNA is TGCAGTCCACGCAGCCTTAACACTGAAGCTTTCTTT. It codes for CSPRSLNTEAFF.

This clonotype was counted only a few times. The chain uses TRBV27 and TRBJ1-2, with D uncertain. The germline CDR1 and CDR2 sequences are MNHEY and SMNVEV (reference sequence). V lost 4 bases and J lost 2, with 11 bases in between. The CDR3 sequence is 14 residues long. The CDR3 is CASSSHTLNYGYTF. In DNA, the CDR3 is TGTGCCAGCAGTTCCCATACCCTCAACTATGGCTACACCTTC.

The chain combines TRBV4-3 with TRBJ2-1, with 9 bases fitting TRBD2. CDR3 length equals 20 residues. Germline V CDR1 and CDR2: LGHNA, YSLEER. The J segment lost 1 base and the V segment lost 0 bases, leaving 13 bases of the junction unmatched. Here the CDR3 DNA reads TGCGCCAGCAGCCAAGATGCAGGACTAGCGCCGAACCCTTCCTACAATGAGCAGTTCTTC. It is translated as CASSQDAGLAPNPSYNEQFF.

The chain recombines TRBV12-3 or TRBV12-4 with TRBJ2-2; D remains ambiguous. The CDR3 covers 13 residues. V gave up 7 bases and J gave up 6 bases, with 12 bases separating them. CDR3 residues: CASNLRHPGELFF. CDR3 in DNA: TGTGCCAGCAACCTCAGACACCCCGGGGAGCTGTTTTTT.

The genes are TRBV20-1 and TRBJ2-7; 9 bases align to TRBD2. After removal of 8 bases from V and 6 bases from J, the junction contained 17 bases not matched to a gene. CDR1 is DFQATT, CDR2 SNEGSKA, per germline (reference sequence). The length of the CDR3 is 15 residues. The DNA for the CDR3 is TGCAGTACTTCCCGCCCTAGCGGGACGCGTCCCGAGCAGTACTTC. Protein sequence: CSTSRPSGTRPEQYF.

The CDR3 sequence: CASRPGLALGSEQFF. The CDR3 DNA sequence: TGTGCCAGCAGGCCGGGACTAGCATTGGGCAGTGAGCAGTTCTTC. This chain connects TRBV6-5 to TRBJ2-1, with TRBD2 identical over 9 bases. Germline CDR1 and CDR2: MNHEY and SVGAGI. Unmatched junction bases numbered 12, after V lost 6 bases and J lost 9 bases. This CDR3 spans 15 amino acids.

The V call is TRBV9, the J call TRBJ2-3, with TRBD2 matching 12 bases. The CDR3 runs to 16 residues. The junction had 5 bases not matched to a gene; V was cut back by 0 bases and J by 6 bases. Germline V CDR1 and CDR2: SGDLS, YYNGEE. CDR3: CASSVVLAGGLDTQYF. DNA for the CDR3: TGTGCCAGCAGCGTAGTCCTAGCGGGAGGGCTGGATACGCAGTATTTT. Full variable domain (rest looked up from reference TRBV9 and TRBJ2-3): DSGVTQTPKHLITATGQRVTLRCSPRSGDLSVYWYQQSLDQGLQFLIQYYNGEERAKGNILERFSAQQFPDLHSELNLSSLELGDSALYFCASSVVLAGGLDTQYFGPGTRLTVL.

The chain recombines TRBV15 with TRBJ1-6; 7 bases line up with TRBD1. CDR3 length equals 15 residues. The germline CDR1 and CDR2 sequences are LNHNV and YYDKDF (reference sequence). The J segment lost 6 bases and the V segment lost 1 base, leaving 3 bases of the junction unmatched. The CDR3 protein is CATSRGTGSNSPLHF. CDR3 in DNA: TGTGCCACCAGCAGAGGGACAGGATCTAATTCACCCCTCCACTTT.

This clonotype was seen once. The chain couples TRBV30 to TRBJ2-4; TRBD1 agrees at 10 bases. Gene TRBJ2-7 matches the end of the DNA better, so the J call may be wrong. The CDR3 has 13 residues. The V gene's germline CDR1 is GTSNPN and CDR2 SVGIG (reference sequence). Here the CDR3 reads CAWRTGGYYEQYF. The CDR3 DNA reads as TGTGCCTGGAGGACAGGGGGCTATTACGAGCAGTACTTC.

The J gene is TRBJ2-1, the V gene TRBV5-1; TRBD1 aligns across 7 bases. Germline CDR1 SGHRS, CDR2 YFSETQ. Unmatched junction bases numbered 5, after V lost 6 bases and J lost 2 bases. CDR3 length: 14 residues. The CDR3 nucleotides are TGCGCCAGCATGACAGGGCGGCCCTACAATGAGCAGTTCTTC. As protein: CASMTGRPYNEQFF.

CDR3 region: CSARSGGAPDTQYF. The CDR3 nucleotides are TGCAGTGCTAGGAGCGGGGGGGCGCCAGATACGCAGTATTTT. The chain has TRBV20-1 and TRBJ2-3, with 10 bases that match TRBD2. Germline V gene lookup returns CDR1 DFQATT and CDR2 SNEGSKA (reference sequence). V trimming: 3 bases; J trimming: 4 bases; junction bases outside the gene matches: 4. The CDR3 is made up of 14 amino acids.

This clonotype was seen more than once but under ten times. This chain joins TRBV10-3 and TRBJ2-1; 12 positions match TRBD1. J lost 8 bases, V lost 0 bases, and 5 bases had no gene match. CDR3 length: 16 amino acids. CDR1 and CDR2 (germline): ENHRY, SYGVKD. CDR3 in amino acids: CAISESGTGGLDEQFF. The CDR3 DNA follows: TGTGCCATCAGTGAGTCCGGGACAGGGGGCCTCGATGAGCAGTTCTTC.

This sequence joins TRBV20-1 and TRBJ1-4, with D possibly being TRBD1 (5 bases). With 3 bases removed from V and 6 bases from J, the gap between germline ends came to 14 bases. The length of the CDR3 is 14 residues. Germline V gene data show CDR1 as DFQATT and CDR2 as SNEGSKA (reference sequence). The CDR3 protein is CSASRGRVDEKLFF. As DNA, the CDR3 is TGCAGTGCTAGTAGGGGCAGGGTGGATGAAAAACTGTTTTTT.

For the CDR3, the DNA is TGTGCCAGCAGTTACTCCGGACAGGGGAACCCGGGACAGTTCTTC. The encoded protein is CASSYSGQGNPGQFF. The chain joins TRBV6-2 or TRBV6-3 to TRBJ2-5, with TRBD1 identical over 9 bases. The DNA end is a closer match to TRBJ2-1, so the J assignment may be wrong. Per germline, CDR1 MNHEY and CDR2 SVGEGT. CDR3 length equals 15 residues.

This clonotype was found a few times. V and J are TRBV6-5 and TRBJ2-5, with unresolved D. CDR3 size: 14 residues. Germline lookup yields CDR1 MNHEY and CDR2 SVGAGI. V lost 2 bases, J lost 2 bases, and 9 bases lay in between. CDR3 region: CASSYRSNQETQYF. The CDR3 DNA follows: TGTGCCAGCAGTTACCGGTCCAATCAAGAGACCCAGTACTTC.

The chain has TRBV7-6 and TRBJ2-3, with D hard to call. This CDR3 comprises 16 residues. Deletions cut 2 bases from V and 0 bases from J, with 12 bases between. The germline gives CDR1 SGHVS, CDR2 FNYEAQ. DNA for the CDR3: TGTGCCAGCAGCTTAATGGTTGGAGAAAGCACAGATACGCAGTATTTT. This translates into CASSLMVGESTDTQYF.